The 20 T cell receptor beta chains in this list originate from one sample, sequenced in a study of blood T cell repertoires in COVID-19. Data came from immunoSEQ multiplex PCR; TCRdb stores just in-frame clones and leaves some out. The sample holds approximately 170,000 clones, 75% to 90% seen once. The sample taken for sequencing was peripheral blood. Source of these receptors: a woman in her 70s with COVID-19, enrolled during active disease.

The chain is built from TRBV27 and TRBJ1-2; D call uncertain. The CDR3 totals 13 residues. Germline-derived CDR1 and CDR2 are MNHEY and SMNVEV (reference sequence). V was shortened by 7 bases and J by 4 bases, with 13 bases between the two germline ends. The CDR3 DNA reads as TGTGCCAGCAAAGACCAGAGGTTCTATGGCTACACCTTC. Its protein is CASKDQRFYGYTF.

This sequence joins TRBV5-4 and TRBJ2-3, with D tentatively TRBD2 (6 bases). Trimming took 4 bases from V and 4 from J, leaving 13 bases between them. This CDR3 spans 14 amino acids. Germline loops: CDR1 SGHNT, CDR2 YYREEE (reference sequence). The DNA of the CDR3 is TGTGCCAGCAGCCTCACGGGCGGGGCAGATACGCAGTATTTT. This encodes CASSLTGGADTQYF.

The rearrangement joins TRBV5-1 to TRBJ2-3, with D possibly being TRBD2 (6 bases). Trimming cost V 0 bases and J 0 bases, with 11 bases left between them. CDR3 length: 16 residues. Germline V gene sequence: CDR1 SGHRS, CDR2 YFSETQ. The CDR3 is CASSLGDFSSTDTQYF. The CDR3 DNA is TGCGCCAGCAGCTTGGGGGACTTTTCTAGCACAGATACGCAGTATTTT.

As concerns this clone: At one boundary the junction diverges from the germline segment, which might be a read error. J is TRBJ2-3 and V is TRBV7-2, with D perhaps given as TRBD1 or TRBD2 (5 bases each). The CDR3 sequence is 14 residues long. CDR1 and CDR2 from the germline V gene are SGHTA and FQGNSA. CDR3 protein: CASSVATGTDTQYF. CDR3 sequence (DNA): TGTGCCAGCAGCGTAGCGACAGGCACAGATACGCAGTATTTT. Full variable domain (missing parts from reference TRBV7-2 and TRBJ2-3): GAGVSQSPSNKVTEKGKDVELRCDPISGHTALYWYRQSLGQGLEFLIYFQGNSAPDKSGLPSDRFSAERTGGSVSTLTIQRTQQEDSAVYLCASSVATGTDTQYFGPGTRLTVL.

The CDR3 DNA sequence: TGCGCCAGCAGCCAAGATGCGGGGGCTGGGGCCAACGTCCTGACTTTC. This sequence encodes CASSQDAGAGANVLTF. This chain connects TRBV4-3 to TRBJ2-6, with 7 positions matching TRBD2. This CDR3 comprises 16 residues. The germline V gene encodes CDR1 LGHNA and CDR2 YSLEER. The trim removed 0 bases at V and 2 bases at J, leaving 1 base unmatched.

V is TRBV11-3 and J is TRBJ2-7; possibly TRBD1 for D (6 bases). The germline V gene encodes CDR1 SGHNT and CDR2 YENEEA. Trimming removed 0 bases from V and 9 bases from J, with 21 bases in between. CDR3 length: 16 amino acids. The CDR3: CASSLDSGTSPSAQYF. As DNA, the CDR3 is TGTGCCAGCAGCTTAGACTCCGGGACAAGCCCTTCCGCGCAGTACTTC.

The chain couples TRBV10-3 to TRBJ1-1; D is possibly TRBD1 (6 bases). Trimming pared 6 bases from V and 2 bases from J, leaving 7 bases between. CDR3 size: 12 residues. CDR1 is ENHRY, CDR2 SYGVKD, per germline. CDR3 sequence reads: CAIRGANTEAFF. In DNA form, the CDR3 reads TGTGCCATCAGGGGGGCTAACACTGAAGCTTTCTTT.

J is TRBJ2-1 and V is TRBV6-6, with D possibly TRBD2 on 6 matching bases. The CDR3 contains 13 residues. Germline lookup yields CDR1 MNHNY and CDR2 SVGAGI (reference sequence). With 7 bases removed from V and 7 bases from J, the gap between germline ends came to 14 bases. CDR3 residues: CASTRLEDNEQFF. The CDR3, as DNA: TGTGCCAGCACTCGACTAGAGGATAATGAGCAGTTCTTC.

The genes are TRBV29-1 and TRBJ1-2; TRBD1 matches at 10 bases. The CDR3 length is 13 residues. The ends lost 5 bases at V and 8 bases at J; junction bases unmatched: 8. In germline, CDR1 is SQVTM, CDR2 ANQGSEA. The CDR3 nucleotides read TGCAGCGTTTTTCGACAGGGGGCGGAAGGCTACACCTTC. It is translated as CSVFRQGAEGYTF.

The chain uses TRBV27 and TRBJ2-1; 7 nucleotides line up with TRBD2. The CDR3 totals 17 residues. V trimming: 2 bases; J trimming: 3 bases; junction bases outside the gene matches: 10. The V gene's germline CDR1 is MNHEY and CDR2 SMNVEV (reference sequence). CDR3 amino acids: CASSLRAGAHHYNEQFF. The CDR3 bases are TGTGCCAGCAGTTTAAGGGCGGGAGCACACCACTACAATGAGCAGTTCTTC.

This chain uses TRBV19 with TRBJ2-7; 11 bases are a match to TRBD2. V lost 5 bases to trimming and J lost 2 bases; unmatched junction nucleotides: 5. The CDR3 is 15 amino acids. Germline CDR1 LNHDA, CDR2 SQIVND (reference sequence). The CDR3 DNA reads TGTGCCAGTAGTCCAACTAGCGGGAGCCCCTACGAGCAGTACTTC. Protein product: CASSPTSGSPYEQYF.

The chain carries TRBV5-1 and TRBJ1-2; 10 bases match TRBD1. The germline V gene encodes CDR1 SGHRS and CDR2 YFSETQ. The CDR3 length is 15 residues. V dropped 4 bases and J dropped 4; count of bases not matched to a gene: 7. The CDR3 DNA sequence: TGCGCCAGCAGCCGGGACAGGGGTGTAGGCTATGGCTACACCTTC. Protein sequence: CASSRDRGVGYGYTF.

The V call is TRBV28, the J call TRBJ1-2; possibly TRBD1 for D (6 bases). This CDR3 has 13 residues. V lost 5 bases and J lost 8, with 15 bases in between. Per the germline V gene, CDR1 is MDHEN and CDR2 is SYDVKM. DNA of the CDR3: TGTGCCAGCAGTCAAGGGACATTTGAGGGCTACACCTTC. Encoded protein: CASSQGTFEGYTF.

The sample holds a few counts of this clone. The chain recombines TRBV11-2 with TRBJ1-5; D is possibly TRBD1 (5 bases). V was clipped by 5 bases and J by 1 base, with 9 bases between them. The CDR3 consists of 14 residues. The V gene's germline CDR1 is SGHAT and CDR2 FQNNGV. Here the CDR3 DNA reads TGTGCCAGCAGCACGACAGTGAGCAATCAGCCCCAGCATTTT. Amino acid sequence: CASSTTVSNQPQHF.

This clone was seen just once. The V gene is TRBV24-1, the J gene TRBJ2-1, with TRBD2 identical over 9 bases. The CDR3 consists of 15 residues. Trimming at V came to 5 bases and at J to 9 bases, leaving 10 bases not matched to a gene. Looked up from germline, CDR1 is KGHDR and CDR2 is SFDVKD. The CDR3 region has the DNA TGTGCCACCAGTGGTTCTGCTAGCGGGAAGGTTGAGCAGTTCTTC. Translating it yields CATSGSASGKVEQFF.

The CDR3 protein is CASSPTWDRGHDQPQHF. The CDR3 region has the DNA TGTGCCAGCTCACCTACCTGGGACAGGGGACACGATCAGCCCCAGCATTTT. The chain has TRBV18 and TRBJ1-5; 10 nucleotides align to TRBD1. J gave up 5 bases and V 3 bases, and 10 bases lay outside the gene matches. Looked up from germline, CDR1 is KGHSH and CDR2 is LQKENI. CDR3 length: 17 amino acids. Together with reference TRBV18 and TRBJ1-5, the CDR3 gives the full variable domain: NAGVMQNPRHLVRRRGQEARLRCSPMKGHSHVYWYRQLPEEGLKFMVYLQKENIIDESGMPKERFSAEFPKEGPSILRIQQVVRGDSAAYFCASSPTWDRGHDQPQHFGDGTRLSIL.

The table lists this clone with a count of one. The J gene is TRBJ2-2, the V gene TRBV28; 16 bases match TRBD2. The CDR3 length is 20 residues. Germline V gene data show CDR1 as MDHEN and CDR2 as SYDVKM. Unmatched junction bases numbered 17, after V lost 5 bases and J lost 8 bases. CDR3 sequence reads: CASSRERRGLAGGPWGELFF. The CDR3 coding sequence is TGTGCCAGCAGTCGCGAACGTCGGGGACTAGCGGGAGGGCCGTGGGGGGAGCTGTTTTTT.

The genes are TRBV7-9 and TRBJ2-1; TRBD2 aligns across 8 bases. CDR1 SEHNR and CDR2 FQNEAQ come from the germline V gene (reference sequence). Trimming took 0 bases from V and 8 from J; bases not matched to a gene: 9. The CDR3 is made up of 16 amino acids. The CDR3, as DNA: TGTGCCAGCAGCTTAGCGCAGAGCGGGGGAAGGCATGAGCAGTTCTTC. Translation: CASSLAQSGGRHEQFF. Based on the CDR3 plus reference TRBV7-9 and TRBJ2-1, the full variable domain is DTGVSQNPRHKITKRGQNVTFRCDPISEHNRLYWYRQTLGQGPEFLTYFQNEAQLEKSRLLSDRFSAERPKGSFSTLEIQRTEQGDSAMYLCASSLAQSGGRHEQFFGPGTRLTVL.

The V gene is TRBV27, the J gene TRBJ2-5, with a possible D match to TRBD2 (5 bases). V was shortened by 4 bases and J by 4 bases, with 16 bases between the two germline ends. CDR1 and CDR2 (germline): MNHEY, SMNVEV (reference sequence). The CDR3 has 15 residues. Written as DNA, the CDR3 is TGTGCCAGCAGTTCCAGTAAACTAGAAGGAGAGACCCAGTACTTC. The encoded protein is CASSSSKLEGETQYF.

The chain employs TRBV2 and TRBJ2-5; 8 bases are a match to TRBD1. J was trimmed by 0 bases and V by 6 bases; bases with no gene match: 12. CDR1 and CDR2 (germline): SNHLY, FYNNEI. The CDR3 runs to 17 residues. For the CDR3, the DNA is TGTGCCAGCAGCGGGGACAGGATCCAGGCCTACCAAGAGACCCAGTACTTC. Translation gives CASSGDRIQAYQETQYF.